Listed below are T cell receptor beta chains from one sample, sequenced in a study of blood T cell repertoires in COVID-19. TCRdb keeps only in-frame clones here, not all; method: immunoSEQ multiplex PCR. Of roughly 260,000 clones in the sample, 91% were seen once. Input material: peripheral blood. These receptor sequences come from a person between 18 and 35 years old with COVID-19, enrolled during active disease. Each CDR3 is given with its conserved first and last residue. A D gene is named only where the DNA matches it firmly. Some rows have no size entry. The others give once, few or many, or a class for an expanded clone.

D,length,J,V,size,DNA,CDR3
.,14,TRBJ2-7,TRBV19,.,TGTGCCAGTAGTTTCTTGACAGGCCCTCACGAGCAGTACTTC,CASSFLTGPHEQYF
TRBD1,15,TRBJ1-1,TRBV5-6,few,TGTGCCAGCAGCCGGGACAGTTATACAAACACTGAAGCTTTCTTT,CASSRDSYTNTEAFF
.,15,TRBJ2-3,TRBV20-1,.,TGCAGTGCTAGTGCGTCGGGGGGCCTGCCAGATACGCAGTATTTT,CSASASGGLPDTQYF
.,12,TRBJ2-2,TRBV19,.,TGTGCCAGTAGCTTCTTTTCCGGGGAGCTGTTTTTT,CASSFFSGELFF
.,18,TRBJ1-1,TRBV28,.,TGTGCCAGCAGACAAAGCGGGAGTATCCCCCTCTCTTGGACTGAAGCTTTCTTT,CASRQSGSIPLSWTEAFF
TRBD1,17,TRBJ1-2,TRBV27,.,TGTGCCAGCAGTTTATCGATCGGGACAGGGTTTAACTATGGCTACACCTTC,CASSLSIGTGFNYGYTF
TRBD1,16,TRBJ1-2,TRBV6-5,.,TGTGCCAGCAGTTACGTGCGGACAGGTGGGAGCTATGGCTACACCTTC,CASSYVRTGGSYGYTF
.,17,TRBJ2-2,TRBV5-4,once,TGTGCCAGCAGCGCACCTTTGGGCTCCGCGAACACCGGGGAGCTGTTTTTT,CASSAPLGSANTGELFF
.,14,TRBJ2-7,TRBV7-2,.,TGTGCCAGCAGCGAGAGCGGGTTGTCCTACGAGCAGTACTTC,CASSESGLSYEQYF
.,12,TRBJ2-1,TRBV16,.,TGTGCCAGCAGCCAATCCGGGAATGAGCAGTTCTTC,CASSQSGNEQFF
.,16,TRBJ2-2,TRBV13,.,TGTGCCAGCACCTTCCCGACGGGGATGGGGACCGGGGAGCTGTTTTTT,CASTFPTGMGTGELFF
.,15,TRBJ1-1,TRBV6-1,.,TGTGCCAGCAGTGAAGTCTGGGCCGGAAACACTGAAGCTTTCTTT,CASSEVWAGNTEAFF
TRBD1,15,TRBJ1-2,TRBV19,.,TGTGCCAGTAGTCCCTCCCAGACAGGGATTTATGGCTACACCTTC,CASSPSQTGIYGYTF
.,15,TRBJ2-5,TRBV24-1,once,TGTGCCACCAGTAATACAGGGGACTACCAAGAGACCCAGTACTTC,CATSNTGDYQETQYF
TRBD1,14,TRBJ2-7,TRBV5-1,.,TGCGCCAGCAATCAGGGGGCGGGCTCCTACGAGCAGTACTTC,CASNQGAGSYEQYF
TRBD2,17,TRBJ2-7,TRBV6-1,.,TGTGCCAGCAGTGAAGAATGGGGGGGACTAGTAAACTACGAGCAGTACTTC,CASSEEWGGLVNYEQYF
.,15,TRBJ2-7,TRBV11-3,.,TGTGCCAGCAGCCCAAATGACAGGACCGGCTACGAGCAGTACTTC,CASSPNDRTGYEQYF
TRBD1,17,TRBJ2-3,TRBV28,.,TGTGCCAGCAGTTCTCGTGAGGGGGCGCAGGCTCCAGATACGCAGTATTTT,CASSSREGAQAPDTQYF
.,16,TRBJ2-1,TRBV5-5,.,TGTGCCAGCAGCCGTTCTGGGGGGACTTGGGGTAATGAGCAGTTCTTC,CASSRSGGTWGNEQFF
TRBD1,14,TRBJ1-2,TRBV2,.,TGTGCCAGCACACCGGGACAGGGGAGGGGAGGCTACACCTTC,CASTPGQGRGGYTF
.,14,TRBJ2-7,TRBV27,many,TGTGCCAGCAGTTTTACTTACGGAGCCTACGAGCAGTACTTC,CASSFTYGAYEQYF
.,14,TRBJ2-1,TRBV28,.,TGTGCCAGCAGTCTGACACTAGTTTTGAATGAGCAGTTCTTC,CASSLTLVLNEQFF
TRBD2,14,TRBJ2-7,TRBV27,.,TGTGCCAGCAGTCCTAGCGGGGGCTTCTACGAGCAGTACTTC,CASSPSGGFYEQYF
.,17,TRBJ1-4,TRBV4-2,.,TGTGCCAGCAGCCAACCTCTAGGGACACCAACTAATGAAAAACTGTTTTTT,CASSQPLGTPTNEKLFF
TRBD1,15,TRBJ1-5,TRBV5-5,.,TGTGCCAGCAGCTCAACGGACAGGGAAGGTCAGCCCCAGCATTTT,CASSSTDREGQPQHF
TRBD1,13,TRBJ2-7,TRBV6-5,.,TGTGCCAGCAGCATGGACAGGGTGGACGAGCAGTACTTC,CASSMDRVDEQYF
TRBD1,13,TRBJ1-1,TRBV25-1,.,TGTGCCAGCAGTGGACAGGGGAAGACTGAAGCTTTCTTT,CASSGQGKTEAFF
.,13,TRBJ1-1,TRBV28,.,TGTGCCAGCAGTTTAAGTCATGGGGGGAGAGCTTTCTTT,CASSLSHGGRAFF
.,15,TRBJ1-6,TRBV14,.,TGTGCCAGCAGCTCACAGGGTTCGGCTAATTCACCCCTCCACTTT,CASSSQGSANSPLHF
.,13,TRBJ1-5,TRBV6-2/TRBV6-3,few,TGTGCCAGCAGTTACCGGGACAATCAGCCCCAGCATTTT,CASSYRDNQPQHF
.,15,TRBJ2-5,TRBV15,.,TGTGCCACCAGCGGGAGGGGGGGGTCTCTCGAGACCCAGTACTTC,CATSGRGGSLETQYF
.,19,TRBJ1-2,TRBV11-2,.,TGTGCCAGCAGCTTAGGCTTGGCGGGTGAGGGGGAAGCTAACTATGGCTACACCTTC,CASSLGLAGEGEANYGYTF
.,14,TRBJ1-1,TRBV10-1,.,TGCGCCAGTCCCTTTCAGGGGCCTAGGACTGAAGCTTTCTTT,CASPFQGPRTEAFF
.,14,TRBJ2-1,TRBV11-2,.,TGTGCCAGCAGCCCGATGACAGACTACAATGAGCAGTTCTTC,CASSPMTDYNEQFF